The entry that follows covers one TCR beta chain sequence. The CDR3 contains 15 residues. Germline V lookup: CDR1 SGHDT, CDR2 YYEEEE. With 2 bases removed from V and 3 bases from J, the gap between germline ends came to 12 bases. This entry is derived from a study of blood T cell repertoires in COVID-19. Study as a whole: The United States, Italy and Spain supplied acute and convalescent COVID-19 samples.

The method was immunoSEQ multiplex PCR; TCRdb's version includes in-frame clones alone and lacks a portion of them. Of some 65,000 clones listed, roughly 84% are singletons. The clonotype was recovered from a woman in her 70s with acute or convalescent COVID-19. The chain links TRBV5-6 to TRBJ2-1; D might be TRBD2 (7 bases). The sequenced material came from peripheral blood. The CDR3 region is CASSFGGAGYNEQFF. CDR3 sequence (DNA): TGTGCCAGCAGCTTTGGGGGGGCAGGCTACAATGAGCAGTTCTTC.